This TCR beta chain is from a study of OX40 agonist ivuxolimab in advanced cancers. Study-level background: Patients in the trial were receiving intravenous ivuxolimab every 2 weeks, at doses of 0.01 to 10 mg/kg.

Note on this clone: Its target is not known.

V dropped 0 bases and J dropped 4 bases, with 7 bases sitting between them. This CDR3 has 13 amino acids. Germline V lookup: CDR1 SGHRS, CDR2 YFSETQ. The protocol was immunoSEQ multiplex PCR, while the TCRdb copy is restricted to in-frame clones and leaves out a portion. The repertoire has roughly 50,000 clones, over 75% of them found once; the top ten carry around 10%. Study outcomes and limitations: Fewer expanded clones were found on average in CD4+ than in CD8+ T cells. Also showing low normalized T-cell clonal expansion were some of the nonresponders.

The rearrangement joins TRBV5-1 to TRBJ1-1; D gene uncertain. The origin of this receptor is an adult with an advanced solid tumor such as melanoma, head and neck, liver or kidney cancer. This sample comprised CD4+ or CD8+ T cells sorted from blood, obtained in a trial of the OX40 agonist ivuxolimab. For the CDR3, the DNA is TGCGCCAGCAGCTTGGGGATCCGCACTGAAGCTTTCTTT. Its translation: CASSLGIRTEAFF. The entire variable domain, with the rest obtained from reference TRBV5-1 and TRBJ1-1, is as follows: KAGVTQTPRYLIKTRGQQVTLSCSPISGHRSVSWYQQTPGQGLQFLFEYFSETQRNKGNFPGRFSGRQFSNSRSEMNVSTLELGDSALYLCASSLGIRTEAFFGQGTRLTVV.